This is a list of T cell receptor beta chains from one sample in a study of blood T cell repertoires in COVID-19. TCRdb's table, derived via immunoSEQ multiplex PCR, lists solely in-frame clones and lacks some. Among under 200,000 clones listed, around 74% were seen once. The sequencing input was peripheral blood. The receptors stem from a woman older than 75 with acute or convalescent COVID-19. Each CDR3 is given with its conserved first and last residue. A D gene is named only where the DNA matches it firmly. The size field is filled for only some rows; it gives once, few, many or a size class.

d_call	v_call	clone_size	j_call	cdr3_aa	cdr3_nt
.	TRBV20-1	once	TRBJ1-2	CSATRGTGYTF	TGCAGTGCAACTAGGGGGACTGGCTACACCTTC
.	TRBV18	few	TRBJ1-6	CASSPERGGSPLHF	TGTGCCAGCTCACCAGAAAGGGGTGGTTCACCCCTCCACTTT
.	TRBV30	.	TRBJ2-3	CAWSPPSDFTDTQYF	TGTGCCTGGAGCCCCCCTAGCGACTTCACAGATACGCAGTATTTT
TRBD2	TRBV18	.	TRBJ2-1	CASSPLPSGNNEQFF	TGTGCCAGCTCTCCACTTCCTAGCGGCAACAATGAGCAGTTCTTC
.	TRBV29-1	.	TRBJ1-4	CSVEGEATNEKLFF	TGCAGCGTTGAAGGAGAAGCAACTAATGAAAAACTGTTTTTT
TRBD1	TRBV7-2	.	TRBJ1-4	CASSTPGGTNEKLFF	TGTGCCAGCAGCACCCCAGGGGGAACTAATGAAAAACTGTTTTTT
.	TRBV19	once	TRBJ2-6	CASSIRFSGANVLTF	TGTGCCAGTAGTATCCGGTTCTCTGGGGCCAACGTCCTGACTTTC
TRBD2	TRBV7-3	.	TRBJ2-1	CASSSGLAGGHSSYNEQFF	TGTGCCAGCAGCTCGGGACTAGCGGGAGGCCATAGCTCCTACAATGAGCAGTTCTTC
TRBD1	TRBV30	.	TRBJ2-2	CAWSPTPGQSNTGELFF	TGTGCCTGGAGTCCTACCCCGGGACAGTCGAACACCGGGGAGCTGTTTTTT
TRBD1	TRBV19	.	TRBJ1-2	CASSIPGQGTYGYTF	TGTGCCAGTAGTATCCCGGGACAGGGAACATATGGCTACACCTTC
TRBD2	TRBV4-2	.	TRBJ2-7	CASSQELAARAYEQYF	TGTGCCAGCAGCCAAGAGCTAGCGGCCCGCGCCTACGAGCAGTACTTC
TRBD2	TRBV29-1	.	TRBJ2-5	CSVGRLTSGRVQETQYF	TGCAGCGTGGGGAGGCTGACTAGCGGGAGAGTCCAAGAGACCCAGTACTTC
.	TRBV6-6	.	TRBJ2-1	CASSYVEGGEQFF	TGTGCCAGCAGTTACGTGGAGGGAGGTGAGCAGTTCTTC
TRBD1	TRBV15	few	TRBJ2-7	CATSRTTGDYEQYF	TGTGCCACCAGCAGAACAACAGGGGACTACGAGCAGTACTTC
.	TRBV9	once	TRBJ2-7	CASNEGSYSYEQYF	TGTGCCAGCAATGAGGGCAGCTATTCCTACGAGCAGTACTTC
.	TRBV7-9	.	TRBJ1-1	CASSLEAGNTEAFF	TGTGCCAGCAGCTTAGAAGCAGGGAACACTGAAGCTTTCTTT
TRBD1	TRBV10-3	.	TRBJ2-1	CAISEGPGQGYNEQFF	TGTGCCATCAGTGAGGGGCCGGGACAGGGGTACAATGAGCAGTTCTTC
.	TRBV5-4	.	TRBJ1-1	CASSLELGLLNTEAFF	TGTGCCAGCAGCTTGGAGCTAGGACTCTTGAACACTGAAGCTTTCTTT
TRBD2	TRBV5-4	.	TRBJ2-5	CASSAAGEGQETQYF	TGTGCCAGCAGCGCAGCGGGAGAGGGGCAAGAGACCCAGTACTTC
.	TRBV5-1	.	TRBJ1-1	CASSTQGTTEAFF	TGCGCCAGCAGCACACAGGGAACCACTGAAGCTTTCTTT
.	TRBV5-6	.	TRBJ1-6	CASSLGQGRNSPLHF	TGTGCCAGCAGCTTGGGGCAGGGAAGAAATTCACCCCTCCACTTT
TRBD2	TRBV19	.	TRBJ2-3	CASSMLGFGGRSTDTQYF	TGTGCCAGTAGTATGTTGGGGTTTGGCGGGAGAAGCACAGATACGCAGTATTTT
TRBD1	TRBV30	once	TRBJ1-1	CAWSRQGGTEAFF	TGTGCCTGGAGTAGGCAGGGGGGCACTGAAGCTTTCTTT
TRBD1	TRBV27	.	TRBJ1-2	CASQGAGSYGYTF	TGTGCCAGCCAGGGGGCGGGTAGCTATGGCTACACCTTC
.	TRBV7-9	few	TRBJ2-3	CASSPRQVLGDTQYF	TGTGCCAGCAGCCCCCGACAGGTTCTGGGGGATACGCAGTATTTT
TRBD2	TRBV3-1/TRBV3-2	.	TRBJ2-3	CASSLSSGVTDTQYF	TGTGCCAGCAGCCTGTCCAGCGGGGTCACAGATACGCAGTATTTT
.	TRBV4-2	.	TRBJ2-1	CASSQAGENEQFF	TGTGCCAGCAGCCAAGCCGGGGAGAATGAGCAGTTCTTC
.	TRBV6-5	.	TRBJ1-5	CASSPFLEGQPQHF	TGTGCCAGCAGTCCCTTTCTTGAGGGTCAGCCCCAGCATTTT
.	TRBV11-2	few	TRBJ1-3	CASSLDQGNTIYF	TGTGCCAGCAGCTTAGATCAGGGAAACACCATATATTTT